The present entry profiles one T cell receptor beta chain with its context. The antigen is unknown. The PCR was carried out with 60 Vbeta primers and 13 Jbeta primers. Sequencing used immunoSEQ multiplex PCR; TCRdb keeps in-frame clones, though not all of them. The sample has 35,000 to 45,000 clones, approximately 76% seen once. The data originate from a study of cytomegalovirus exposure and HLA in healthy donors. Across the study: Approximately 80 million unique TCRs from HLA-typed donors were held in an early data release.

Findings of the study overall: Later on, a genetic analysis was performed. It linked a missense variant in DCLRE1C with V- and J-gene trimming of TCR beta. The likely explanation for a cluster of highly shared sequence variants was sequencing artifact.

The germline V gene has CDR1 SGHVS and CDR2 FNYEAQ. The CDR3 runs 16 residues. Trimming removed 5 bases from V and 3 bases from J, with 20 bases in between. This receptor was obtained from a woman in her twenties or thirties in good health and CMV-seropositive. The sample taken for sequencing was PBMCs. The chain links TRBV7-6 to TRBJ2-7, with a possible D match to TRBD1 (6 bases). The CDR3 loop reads CASSPYGTRGFYEQYF. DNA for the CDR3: TGTGCCAGCAGCCCTTACGGGACAAGGGGGTTCTACGAGCAGTACTTC.